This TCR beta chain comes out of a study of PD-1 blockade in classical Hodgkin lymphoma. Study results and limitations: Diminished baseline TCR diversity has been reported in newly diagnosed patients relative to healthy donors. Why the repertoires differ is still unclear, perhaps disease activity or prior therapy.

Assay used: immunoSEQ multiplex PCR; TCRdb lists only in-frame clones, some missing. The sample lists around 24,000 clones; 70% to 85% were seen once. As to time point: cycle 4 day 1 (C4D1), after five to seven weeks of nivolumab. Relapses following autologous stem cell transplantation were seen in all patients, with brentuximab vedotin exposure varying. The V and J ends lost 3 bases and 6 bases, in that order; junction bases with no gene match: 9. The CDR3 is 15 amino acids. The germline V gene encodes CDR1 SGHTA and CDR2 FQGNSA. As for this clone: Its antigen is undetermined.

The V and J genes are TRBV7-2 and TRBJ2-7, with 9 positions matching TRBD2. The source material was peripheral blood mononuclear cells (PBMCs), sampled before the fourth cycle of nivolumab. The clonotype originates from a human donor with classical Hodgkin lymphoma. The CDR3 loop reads CASSFRGGGAAEQYF. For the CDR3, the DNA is TGTGCCAGCAGCTTCAGGGGCGGGGGGGCCGCCGAGCAGTACTTC. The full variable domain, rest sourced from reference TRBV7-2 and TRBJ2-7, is GAGVSQSPSNKVTEKGKDVELRCDPISGHTALYWYRQSLGQGLEFLIYFQGNSAPDKSGLPSDRFSAERTGGSVSTLTIQRTQQEDSAVYLCASSFRGGGAAEQYFGPGTRLTVT.